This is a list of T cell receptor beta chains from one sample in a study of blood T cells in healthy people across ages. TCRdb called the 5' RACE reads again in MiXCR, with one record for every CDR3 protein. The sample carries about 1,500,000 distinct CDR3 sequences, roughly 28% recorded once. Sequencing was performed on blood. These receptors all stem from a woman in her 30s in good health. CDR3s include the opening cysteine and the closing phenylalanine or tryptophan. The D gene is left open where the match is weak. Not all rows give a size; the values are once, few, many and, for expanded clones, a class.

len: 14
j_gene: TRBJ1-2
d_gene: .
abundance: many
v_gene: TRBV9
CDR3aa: CASSAGFGNYGYTF
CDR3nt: TGTGCCAGCAGCGCAGGGTTTGGGAACTATGGCTACACCTTC

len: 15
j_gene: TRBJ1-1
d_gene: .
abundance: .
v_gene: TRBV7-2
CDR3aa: CASSPIPGTNTEAFF
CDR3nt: TGTGCCAGCAGCCCCATCCCGGGAACGAACACTGAAGCTTTCTTT

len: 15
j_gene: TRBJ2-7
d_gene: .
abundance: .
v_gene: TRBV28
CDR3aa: CASVVARGAQYEQYF
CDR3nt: TGTGCCAGCGTCGTGGCTCGGGGGGCGCAATACGAGCAGTACTTC

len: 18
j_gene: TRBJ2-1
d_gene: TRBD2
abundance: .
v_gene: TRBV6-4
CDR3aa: CASSDYGRLADRGNEQFF
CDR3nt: TGTGCCAGCAGTGACTATGGGCGACTAGCGGACAGAGGCAATGAGCAGTTCTTC

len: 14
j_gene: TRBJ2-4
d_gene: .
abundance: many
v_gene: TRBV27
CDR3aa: CASSLLGQKNIQYF
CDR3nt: TGTGCCAGCAGTTTATTGGGCCAGAAAAACATTCAGTACTTC

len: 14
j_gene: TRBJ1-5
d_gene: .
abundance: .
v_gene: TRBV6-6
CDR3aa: CASSYLVNDQPQHF
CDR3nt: TGTGCCAGCAGTTACTTGGTGAACGATCAGCCCCAGCATTTT

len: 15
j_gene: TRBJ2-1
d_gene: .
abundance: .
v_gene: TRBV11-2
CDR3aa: CASSLGRYAYNEQFF
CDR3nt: TGTGCCAGCAGCTTGGGTCGGTATGCCTACAATGAGCAGTTCTTC

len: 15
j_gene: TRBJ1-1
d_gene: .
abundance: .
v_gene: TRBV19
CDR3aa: CASSSGWVGNTEAFF
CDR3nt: TGTGCCAGTAGCTCCGGCTGGGTCGGGAACACTGAAGCTTTCTTT

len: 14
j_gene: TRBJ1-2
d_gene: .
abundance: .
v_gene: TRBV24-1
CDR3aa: CATSDPPGDYGYTF
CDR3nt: TGTGCCACCAGTGATCCTCCCGGGGACTATGGCTACACCTTC

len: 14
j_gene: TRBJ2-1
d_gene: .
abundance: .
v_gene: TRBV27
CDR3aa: CASSLSPGYNEQFF
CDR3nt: TGTGCCAGCAGTTTATCGCCAGGATACAATGAGCAGTTCTTC

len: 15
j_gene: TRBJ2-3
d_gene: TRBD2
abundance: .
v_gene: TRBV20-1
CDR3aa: CSARAAREATDTQYF
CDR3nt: TGCAGTGCTAGAGCTGCGCGGGAGGCTACAGATACGCAGTATTTT

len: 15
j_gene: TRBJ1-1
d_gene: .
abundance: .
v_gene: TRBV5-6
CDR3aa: CAGSLGLGRNTEAFF
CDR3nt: TGTGCCGGCAGCTTGGGTCTGGGAAGGAACACTGAAGCTTTCTTT

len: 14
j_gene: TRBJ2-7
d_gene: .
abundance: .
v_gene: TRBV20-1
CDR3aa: CSARDISSTYEQYF
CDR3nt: TGCAGTGCTAGAGATATTTCTTCTACCTACGAGCAGTACTTC

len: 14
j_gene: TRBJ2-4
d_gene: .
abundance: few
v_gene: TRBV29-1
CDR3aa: CSVVGRSTKNIQYF
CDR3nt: TGCAGCGTTGTCGGGAGATCTACCAAAAACATTCAGTACTTC

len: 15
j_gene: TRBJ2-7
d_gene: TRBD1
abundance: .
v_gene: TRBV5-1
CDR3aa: CASSGAGTGDDEQYF
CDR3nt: TGCGCCAGCAGTGGGGCCGGGACAGGGGATGACGAGCAGTACTTC

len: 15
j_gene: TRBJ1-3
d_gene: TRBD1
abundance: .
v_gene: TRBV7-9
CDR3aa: CASSSDRLSGNTIYF
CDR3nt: TGTGCCAGCAGTTCGGACAGGCTCTCTGGAAACACCATATATTTT

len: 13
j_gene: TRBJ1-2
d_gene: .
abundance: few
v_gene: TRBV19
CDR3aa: CASSTSGPLGYTF
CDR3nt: TGTGCCAGTAGTACATCGGGACCCTTGGGCTACACCTTC